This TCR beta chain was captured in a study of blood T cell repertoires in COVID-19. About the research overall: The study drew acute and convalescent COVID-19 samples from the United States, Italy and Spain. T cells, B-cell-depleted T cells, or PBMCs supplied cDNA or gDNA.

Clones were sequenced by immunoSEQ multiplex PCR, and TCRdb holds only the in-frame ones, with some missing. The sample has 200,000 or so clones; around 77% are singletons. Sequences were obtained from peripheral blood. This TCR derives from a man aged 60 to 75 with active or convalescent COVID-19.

In DNA, the CDR3 is TGTGCCAGCAGCCAAGTGGCGACAGGGTCTTCACCCCTCCACTTT. Protein: CASSQVATGSSPLHF. V and J are TRBV3-1 (or the pseudogene TRBV3-2) and TRBJ1-6, with 7 bases matching TRBD1. Germline CDR1 and CDR2: LGHDT and YNNKEL (reference sequence). J was trimmed by 9 bases and V by 1 base; bases with no gene match: 6. The CDR3 length is 15 residues.